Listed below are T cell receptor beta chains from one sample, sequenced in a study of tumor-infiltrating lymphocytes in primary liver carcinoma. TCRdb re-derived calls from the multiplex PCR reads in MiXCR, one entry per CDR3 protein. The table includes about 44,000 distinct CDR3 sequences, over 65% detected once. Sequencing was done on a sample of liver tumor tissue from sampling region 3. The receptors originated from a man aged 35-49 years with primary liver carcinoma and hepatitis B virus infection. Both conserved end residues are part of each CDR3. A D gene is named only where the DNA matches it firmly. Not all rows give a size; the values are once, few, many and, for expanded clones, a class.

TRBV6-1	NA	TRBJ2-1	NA	TGTACCAGCAGTGAAGTGGGAGTTGATGAGCAGTTCTTC	CTSSEVGVDEQFF
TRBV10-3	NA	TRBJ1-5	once	TGTGCCATCAGTGAAGTGCCGAGTAATCAGCCCCAGCATTTT	CAISEVPSNQPQHF
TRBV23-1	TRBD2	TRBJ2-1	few	TGCGCCAGCAGTGCTTGGGAGCGGGAGGGCGTAAACGATGAGCAGTTCTTC	CASSAWEREGVNDEQFF
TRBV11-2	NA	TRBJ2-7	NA	TGCGCCAGCAGCCTATCCGTGGTAATATCCTACGAGCAGTACTTC	CASSLSVVISYEQYF
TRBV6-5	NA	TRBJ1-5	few	TGTGCCAGTAGTTACAGGTCTGGCGATCAGCCCCAGCATTTT	CASSYRSGDQPQHF
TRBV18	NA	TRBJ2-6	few	TGTGCCAGCTCACCCTCGGCCCTACGGGGGGCCAACGTCCTCACTTTC	CASSPSALRGANVLTF
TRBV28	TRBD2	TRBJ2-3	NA	TGTGCCAGCAGTTCAGGGACTAGCGGGGAGAGGGCAGGTACGCAGTATTTT	CASSSGTSGERAGTQYF
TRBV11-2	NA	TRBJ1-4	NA	TGCGCCAGCAGCTTAGAGGTTGGGGATGAAAAACCGTTTTTT	CASSLEVGDEKPFF
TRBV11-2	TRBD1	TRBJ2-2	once	TGTGCCAGCCTCCCACCGGGAGTGTACACAGGGGGGCAGTTTTTT	CASLPPGVYTGGQFF
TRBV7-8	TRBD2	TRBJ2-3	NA	TGTGCCAGCAGCTTGACCCAAGCGGGAGGGCCACATGATGCGCAGTATTTT	CASSLTQAGGPHDAQYF
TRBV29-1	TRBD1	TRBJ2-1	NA	TGTAGCGCCGCCACCGGGACAGGCAACAATGAGCAGTTCTTC	CSAATGTGNNEQFF
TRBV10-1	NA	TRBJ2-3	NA	TGCGCCAGCAGTGACTTGAGGGAGTCCCTGACGGATACGCAGTTTTTT	CASSDLRESLTDTQFF
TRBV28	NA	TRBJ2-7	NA	TGTGCCAGCAGTTCTAGGGATTCCTACGAGCAGTACTTC	CASSSRDSYEQYF
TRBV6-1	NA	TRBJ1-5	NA	TGTGCCAGCTGCGATACAGGAGATGTCCCCCGGCATTTT	CASCDTGDVPRHF
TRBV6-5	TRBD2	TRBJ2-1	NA	TGTGCCAGCAGTTGTAATCCGCTAGCGGAAGGCAATGAGCAGTTCTTC	CASSCNPLAEGNEQFF
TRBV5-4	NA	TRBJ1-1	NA	TGTGCCAGCAGTCCCCCGGGGGGGAGCTCTGAAGCTTTCTTT	CASSPPGGSSEAFF
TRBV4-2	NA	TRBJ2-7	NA	TGTGCCAACAGCCAAGTGCGGGTCTCCTACGAGCAGTACTTC	CANSQVRVSYEQYF
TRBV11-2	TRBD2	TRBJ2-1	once	TGTGCCAGCAGCTTTCGACTAGCGGGAGATTGCAGTGATCAGTTCTTC	CASSFRLAGDCSDQFF
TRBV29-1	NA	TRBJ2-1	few	TGCAGCGTTGAGGACACCGTGGGCAATAAGCAGTTCTTT	CSVEDTVGNKQFF
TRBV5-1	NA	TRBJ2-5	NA	TGCACCAGCAACCCTCAGGGGAGGGAGACCCAGTACTTC	CTSNPQGRETQYF
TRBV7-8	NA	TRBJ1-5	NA	TGTGCCAGCAGCTTAGTTGTAGGGGTAAGTCAGCCCAAGCATTTT	CASSLVVGVSQPKHF
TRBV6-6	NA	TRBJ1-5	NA	TGCGCCAGCAGTTACCGAGTAGGGTATAGCAATCAGTCCCAGCATTTT	CASSYRVGYSNQSQHF
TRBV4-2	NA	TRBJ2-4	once	TGTGCCAGCAGCCAAGAAGGCGCAGGGAAGGAGTTCGGAAACATTCAGTACTTC	CASSQEGAGKEFGNIQYF
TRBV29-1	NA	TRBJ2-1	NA	TGCATCGTTGAAGAACCCAGGCGTTTGAGCTTGGAGCAGTTCTTC	CIVEEPRRLSLEQFF
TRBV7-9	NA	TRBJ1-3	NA	NA	CASSPTWGSGNTVYF
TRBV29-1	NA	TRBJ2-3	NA	TGCAGCGTTTCCGGAGGAACAGATATGCGGTATTTT	CSVSGGTDMRYF
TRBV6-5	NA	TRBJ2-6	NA	TGTGCCAACAGGGCAGTGGACAGATCCGGGGTCAACGTCCTGACTTTC	CANRAVDRSGVNVLTF
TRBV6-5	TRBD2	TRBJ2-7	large	TGTGCCTCCAGGCCGGAGGGACTAGCCTACGAGCAGTACTTC	CASRPEGLAYEQYF
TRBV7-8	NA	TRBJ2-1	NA	TGTGCCGGCAGTCACCAAGGAGGGGCTAAGCAGTTCTTC	CAGSHQGGAKQFF
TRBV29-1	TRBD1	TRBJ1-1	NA	TGCAGCGTTGAAGCTCGCCGGGACAGGGGGCCTCGACTTAACACTGAAGCTTTCTTT	CSVEARRDRGPRLNTEAFF
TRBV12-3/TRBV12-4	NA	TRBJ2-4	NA	TGTGCCAGCAGTTTCAGAGGAAAAAACATTCAGTACTTC	CASSFRGKNIQYF
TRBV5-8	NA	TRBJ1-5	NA	TGTGCCAGCAACTTGAAGGAGATCAGCCTCAATCAGCCCCAGCATTTT	CASNLKEISLNQPQHF
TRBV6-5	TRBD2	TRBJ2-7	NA	TGTGCCAGCAATGTTTCGGGACTAGCGGGAGTTCTGGGGGAGCAGTACTTC	CASNVSGLAGVLGEQYF
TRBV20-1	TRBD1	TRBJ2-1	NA	TGCAGTGCTAGTAGGGTGGGACAGGGGGGGAACAATGAGCAGTTCTTC	CSASRVGQGGNNEQFF
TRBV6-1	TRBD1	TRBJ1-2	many	TGTGCCAGCAGCGGACAGGGTGGGGGCTACACCTTC	CASSGQGGGYTF
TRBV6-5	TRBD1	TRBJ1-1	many	TGTGCCAGCAGCTTAAACAGGGGCGGCACTGAAGCTTTCTTT	CASSLNRGGTEAFF
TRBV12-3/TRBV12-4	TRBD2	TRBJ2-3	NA	TGTGCCAGCAGTAAACTAGCGGGAGGAGAAGGTACGCTGTATTTT	CASSKLAGGEGTLYF
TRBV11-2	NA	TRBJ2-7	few	TGTGCCGGCAGCTTGACTGACGGAGCCTACGAGCAGTACTTC	CAGSLTDGAYEQYF
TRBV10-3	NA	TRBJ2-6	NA	TGTGCCATCAGCCAAGACAACACGAGGGTGAGGAGCTCTGGGGCCAACGTCCTGACTTTC	CAISQDNTRVRSSGANVLTF
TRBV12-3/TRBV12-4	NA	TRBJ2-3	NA	TGTGCCTGCAGTTTAGCTGATACGCTGTATTTT	CACSLADTLYF
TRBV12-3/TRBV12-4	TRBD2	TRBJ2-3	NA	TGTGCCAGCAGTTCTCCAGGACTAGCGGGCACAGGTACGCAGTATTTT	CASSSPGLAGTGTQYF
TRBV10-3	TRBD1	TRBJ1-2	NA	TGTGCCATCAGATTACAGGGGAACTATGGATACACCTTC	CAIRLQGNYGYTF